The source of this TCR beta chain is a study of cytomegalovirus exposure and HLA in healthy donors. Findings of the study overall: The study had only CMV serostatus as immune exposure information. Most TCRs appeared rarely, but some public TCRs recurred in many donors.

This PCR relied on a set of 60 Vbeta primers and 13 Jbeta primers. The table came from immunoSEQ multiplex PCR; TCRdb's copy has only in-frame clones and leaves some out. Here the sample spans roughly 100,000 clones, approximately 11% being singletons. CDR3 length equals 14 residues. The germline CDR1 and CDR2 sequences are LNHDA and SQIVND (reference sequence). Trimming removed 4 bases from V and 1 base from J, with 10 bases in between. In this sample, this clone turned up a few times. The antigen is undetermined. What was sequenced was PBMCs. The receptor's source is a man aged 35 to 55 in good health and CMV-seropositive. The rearrangement joins TRBV19 to TRBJ1-2; D possibly corresponds to TRBD1 (6 bases). The CDR3 here is CASSTGQSNYGYTF. The CDR3 bases are TGTGCCAGTAGTACCGGACAGAGTAACTATGGCTACACCTTC.